The 5 T cell receptor beta chains given below trace back to one sample, sequenced in a study of TIL therapy for anti-PD-1-resistant metastatic lung cancer. Sequencing used immunoSEQ v3. Sequenced by immunoSEQ multiplex PCR; TCRdb stores in-frame clones only, minus some. This sample yields just under 60,000 clones, of which roughly 66% are seen a single time; approximately 7% belongs to the top ten. This sample's time point: pre-treatment sample, taken before nivolumab and TIL therapy. Sequences were derived from blood, sampled at baseline. These receptors came from a person aged 25-85 years with non-small cell lung cancer.

The CDR3 loop reads CASSLQETQYF. CDR3 in DNA: TGTGCCAGCAGCCTCCAAGAGACCCAGTACTTC. The rearrangement uses TRBV7-9 and TRBJ2-5; D gene unclear. CDR3 size: 11 residues. Trimming left V 5 bases short and J 1 base short, with 2 bases between. In germline, CDR1 is SEHNR, CDR2 FQNEAQ (reference sequence).

The CDR3 coding sequence is TGTGCCAGCAGCTGGGGGGCAGGGGACACTGAAGCTTTCTTT. Translating gives CASSWGAGDTEAFF. V and J are TRBV5-4 and TRBJ1-1; D is perhaps TRBD1 (6 bases). This CDR3 spans 14 amino acids. Trimming shortened V by 3 bases and J by 3 bases, and 12 bases separated the two germline ends. CDR1 and CDR2 from the germline V gene are SGHNT and YYREEE (reference sequence).

This clone was seen a single time. The chain has TRBV6-5 and TRBJ2-7; TRBD2 agrees at 11 bases. Trimming cost V 6 bases and J 0 bases; bases outside gene matches: 1. This CDR3 region has 14 residues. The germline gives CDR1 MNHEY, CDR2 SVGAGI. This chain's CDR3 is CASRLAGGSYEQYF. The CDR3 nucleotides read TGTGCCAGCAGGCTAGCGGGGGGCTCCTACGAGCAGTACTTC.

This clone was recorded a few times. The rearrangement joins TRBV7-9 to TRBJ1-1, with D unclear. V was cut by 2 bases and J by 0 bases, with 4 bases left in between. The germline V gene has CDR1 SEHNR and CDR2 FQNEAQ (reference sequence). There are 13 residues in the CDR3. CDR3 sequence: CASSLRMNTEAFF. The CDR3 bases are TGTGCCAGCAGCTTAAGGATGAACACTGAAGCTTTCTTT.

CDR3 sequence reads: CASRQPGLQETQYF. Here the CDR3 DNA reads TGTGCCAGCAGACAACCGGGACTCCAAGAGACCCAGTACTTC. The chain employs TRBV25-1 and TRBJ2-5; D perhaps matches TRBD2 (6 bases). Germline-derived CDR1 and CDR2 are MGHDK and SYGVNS. V lost 6 bases to trimming and J lost 1 base, with 12 bases between them. The length of the CDR3 is 14 residues.